The rows below give T cell receptor beta chains drawn from one sample of a study of T-cell memory formation after mild COVID-19. TCRdb fed the 5' RACE reads into MiXCR, producing one record per CDR3 protein. The sample includes roughly 89,000 distinct CDR3 sequences, 13% of them seen just once. Material for sequencing was PBMCs or a T cell subset sorted from them (not recorded which). The receptors here all came from an adult woman who had mild COVID-19 (a few samples of this study predate the infection). Cell type and time point are not known. Both conserved end residues are part of each CDR3. Fields, in order: D gene, J gene, V gene, clone size, CDR3 protein, CDR3 DNA. D genes are given only for firm matches. For some rows the clone size is stated as once, few or many, or as a class when expanded; others skip it.

NA	TRBJ1-1	TRBV11-1	NA	CASSLMIMNTEAFF	TGTGCCAGCAGCTTAATGATAATGAACACTGAAGCTTTCTTT
NA	TRBJ2-3	TRBV6-2/TRBV6-3	NA	CASSYQPIREDTDTQYF	TGTGCCAGCAGCTACCAACCGATTCGAGAAGACACAGATACGCAGTATTTT
TRBD1	TRBJ2-7	TRBV15	NA	CATSRPGTGIHEQYF	TGTGCCACCAGCAGACCCGGGACAGGGATCCACGAGCAGTACTTC
NA	TRBJ1-1	TRBV6-5	few	CASSYSGNAAFF	TGTGCCAGCAGTTACTCCGGGAATGCAGCTTTCTTT
TRBD1	TRBJ2-7	TRBV20-1	few	CSVWDRGLPYEQYF	TGCAGTGTATGGGACAGGGGGCTTCCCTACGAGCAGTACTTC
NA	TRBJ2-5	TRBV6-5	NA	CASSFGQFGETQYF	TGTGCCAGCAGTTTCGGACAGTTCGGTGAGACCCAGTACTTC
NA	TRBJ1-1	TRBV7-9	NA	CASSLASPMNTEAFF	TGTGCCAGCAGCTTAGCATCCCCCATGAACACTGAAGCTTTCTTT
NA	TRBJ1-5	TRBV28	many	CASTLGLQGSQPQHF	TGTGCCAGCACCTTAGGATTGCAGGGGAGTCAGCCCCAGCATTTT
TRBD1	TRBJ2-1	TRBV29-1	few	CSVEKGATVGASIGEQFF	TGCAGCGTTGAAAAGGGGGCCACGGTTGGGGCTAGCATAGGCGAGCAGTTCTTC
NA	TRBJ1-6	TRBV30	few	CAWRADSHSPLHF	TGTGCCTGGAGAGCCGATAGCCATTCACCCCTCCACTTT
NA	TRBJ2-1	TRBV7-9	NA	CASSAWWEPSYNEQFF	TGTGCCAGCAGCGCCTGGTGGGAGCCCTCCTACAATGAGCAGTTCTTC
NA	TRBJ2-7	TRBV29-1	few	CSVLYREQYF	TGCAGCGTGCTCTACCGGGAGCAGTACTTC
NA	TRBJ2-3	TRBV5-5	few	CASSLWGPDTDTQYF	TGTGCCAGCAGCCTTTGGGGACCCGACACAGATACGCAGTATTTT
TRBD2	TRBJ2-3	TRBV20-1	few	CSARDRLAGSTDTQYF	TGCAGTGCTAGAGATCGACTAGCGGGCTCCACAGATACGCAGTATTTT
TRBD1	TRBJ2-3	TRBV30	few	CAVIQGLSTDTQYF	TGTGCCGTAATACAGGGGCTGTCCACAGATACGCAGTATTTT
TRBD2	TRBJ2-5	TRBV12-3/TRBV12-4	NA	CASRLGGGRETQYF	TGTGCCAGCAGGCTCGGGGGGGGTCGAGAGACCCAGTACTTC
NA	TRBJ2-7	TRBV29-1	many	CSVSGGNSYEQYF	TGCAGCGTTTCGGGGGGCAACTCCTACGAGCAGTACTTC
NA	TRBJ2-7	TRBV20-1	few	CSASEAESYEQYF	TGCAGTGCTAGTGAGGCAGAAAGCTACGAGCAGTACTTC
NA	TRBJ2-7	TRBV20-1	few	CSARDLGEGYEQYF	TGCAGTGCTAGAGATCTCGGTGAGGGCTACGAGCAGTACTTC
NA	TRBJ2-1	TRBV5-4	once	CASSLVGVGYNEQFF	TGTGCCAGCAGCTTGGTCGGGGTTGGCTACAATGAGCAGTTCTTC
NA	TRBJ2-3	TRBV6-2/TRBV6-3	few	CASGPWDTQYF	TGTGCCAGCGGACCTTGGGATACGCAGTATTTT
NA	TRBJ2-7	TRBV12-3/TRBV12-4	many	CASSPSPADEQYF	TGTGCCAGCAGTCCTAGTCCGGCGGACGAGCAGTACTTC
TRBD1	TRBJ2-1	TRBV6-2/TRBV6-3	NA	CASRTGGSEQFF	TGTGCCAGCAGGACAGGGGGCTCTGAGCAGTTCTTC
TRBD2	TRBJ2-1	TRBV18	NA	CASSPGLAGYNEQFF	TGTGCCAGCTCACCTGGACTAGCGGGCTACAATGAGCAGTTCTTC
NA	TRBJ2-3	TRBV6-5	few	CASRFLRGGDTQYF	TGTGCCAGCAGATTCCTCAGGGGGGGAGATACGCAGTATTTT
TRBD2	TRBJ2-3	TRBV5-1	few	CASSTGLAERTTDTQYF	TGCGCCAGCAGCACCGGACTAGCGGAACGGACCACAGATACGCAGTATTTT
NA	TRBJ2-7	TRBV3-1	NA	CASSQPRTESYEQYF	TGTGCCAGCAGCCAACCTAGGACGGAGTCCTACGAGCAGTACTTC